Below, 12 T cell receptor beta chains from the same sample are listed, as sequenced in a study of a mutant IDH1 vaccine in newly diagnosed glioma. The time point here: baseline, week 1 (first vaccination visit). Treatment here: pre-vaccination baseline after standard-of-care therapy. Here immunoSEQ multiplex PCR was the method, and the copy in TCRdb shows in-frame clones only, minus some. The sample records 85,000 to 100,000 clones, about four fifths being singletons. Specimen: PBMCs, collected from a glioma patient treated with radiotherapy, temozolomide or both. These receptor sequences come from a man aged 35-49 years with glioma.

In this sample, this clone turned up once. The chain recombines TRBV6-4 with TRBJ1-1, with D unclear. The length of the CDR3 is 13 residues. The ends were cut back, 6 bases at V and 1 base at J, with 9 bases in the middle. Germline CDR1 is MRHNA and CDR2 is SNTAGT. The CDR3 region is CASSLRQNTEAFF. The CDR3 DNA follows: TGTGCCAGCAGCCTCCGACAGAACACTGAAGCTTTCTTT.

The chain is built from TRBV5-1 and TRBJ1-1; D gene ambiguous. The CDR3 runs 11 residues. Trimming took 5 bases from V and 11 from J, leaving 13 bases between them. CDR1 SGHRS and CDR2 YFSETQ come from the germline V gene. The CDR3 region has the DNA TGCGCCAGCAGTGACCTCGGGCGCGCTTTCTTT. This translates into CASSDLGRAFF.

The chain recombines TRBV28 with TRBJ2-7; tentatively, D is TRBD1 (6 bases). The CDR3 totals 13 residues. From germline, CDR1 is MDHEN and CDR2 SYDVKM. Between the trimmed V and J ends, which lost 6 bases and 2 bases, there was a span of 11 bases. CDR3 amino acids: CASRAGVTYEQYF. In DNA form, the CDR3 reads TGTGCCAGCAGGGCAGGGGTTACCTACGAGCAGTACTTC.

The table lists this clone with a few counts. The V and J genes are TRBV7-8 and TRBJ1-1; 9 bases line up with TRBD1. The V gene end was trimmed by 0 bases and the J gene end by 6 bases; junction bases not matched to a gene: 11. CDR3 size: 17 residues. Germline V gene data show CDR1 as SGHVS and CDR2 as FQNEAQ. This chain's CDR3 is CASSLALRDRVLSEAFF. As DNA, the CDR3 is TGTGCCAGCAGCTTAGCGTTAAGGGACAGGGTTCTCTCTGAAGCTTTCTTT.

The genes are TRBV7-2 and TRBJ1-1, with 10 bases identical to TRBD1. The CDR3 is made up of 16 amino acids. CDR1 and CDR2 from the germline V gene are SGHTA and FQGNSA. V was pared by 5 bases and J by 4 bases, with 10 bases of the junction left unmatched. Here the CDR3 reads CASSPRSGQGGTEAFF. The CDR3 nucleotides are TGTGCCAGCAGCCCCAGGAGCGGACAGGGGGGCACTGAAGCTTTCTTT.

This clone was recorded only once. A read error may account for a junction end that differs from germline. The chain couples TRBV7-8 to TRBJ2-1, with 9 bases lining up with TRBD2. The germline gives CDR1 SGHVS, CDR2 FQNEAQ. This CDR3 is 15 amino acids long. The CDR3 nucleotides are TGTGCCAGCAGCCTAGCCCTAGCGGGGTACAATGAGCAGTTCTTC. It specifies CASSLALAGYNEQFF.

The CDR3 here is CASSFFWASGNSYEQYF. CDR3 nucleotides: TGTGCCAGCAGTTTTTTCTGGGCTAGCGGGAATAGCTACGAGCAGTACTTC. The chain recombines TRBV28 with TRBJ2-7, with TRBD2 identical over 9 bases. V gave up 3 bases and J gave up 3 bases; unmatched junction bases: 12. The length of the CDR3 is 17 residues. Looked up from germline, CDR1 is MDHEN and CDR2 is SYDVKM. The variable domain in full, with the rest retrieved from reference TRBV28 and TRBJ2-7, is DVKVTQSSRYLVKRTGEKVFLECVQDMDHENMFWYRQDPGLGLRLIYFSYDVKMKEKGDIPEGYSVSREKKERFSLILESASTNQTSMYLCASSFFWASGNSYEQYFGPGTRLTVT.

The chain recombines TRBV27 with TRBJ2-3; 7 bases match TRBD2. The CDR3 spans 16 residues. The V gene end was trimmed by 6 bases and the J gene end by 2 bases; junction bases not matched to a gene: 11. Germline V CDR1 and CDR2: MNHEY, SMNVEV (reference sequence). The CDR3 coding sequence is TGTGCCAGCAGAACCCGAACGGGAGGCTACACAGATACGCAGTATTTT. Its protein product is CASRTRTGGYTDTQYF.

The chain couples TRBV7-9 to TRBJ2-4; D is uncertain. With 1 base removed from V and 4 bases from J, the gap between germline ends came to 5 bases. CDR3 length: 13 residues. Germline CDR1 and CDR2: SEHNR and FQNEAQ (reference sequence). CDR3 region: CASSLVGKNIQYF. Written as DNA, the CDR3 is TGTGCCAGCAGCTTAGTTGGAAAAAACATTCAGTACTTC.

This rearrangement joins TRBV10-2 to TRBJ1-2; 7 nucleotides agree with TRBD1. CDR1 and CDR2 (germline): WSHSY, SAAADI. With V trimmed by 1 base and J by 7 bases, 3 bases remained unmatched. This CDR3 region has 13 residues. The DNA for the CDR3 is TGCGCCAGCAGTGAGTTGACAGGGACTGGCTACACCTTC. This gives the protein CASSELTGTGYTF.

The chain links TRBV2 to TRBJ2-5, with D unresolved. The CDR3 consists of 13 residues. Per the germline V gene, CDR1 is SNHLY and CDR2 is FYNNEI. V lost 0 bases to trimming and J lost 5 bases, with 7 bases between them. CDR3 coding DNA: TGTGCCAGCAGTGAAGCTCTCGGGGAGACCCAGTACTTC. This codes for CASSEALGETQYF.

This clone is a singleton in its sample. The CDR3 nucleotides read TGTGCTAGTGGTCGGGACCTCCAAATTGGAATTCAGTACTTC. Translated: CASGRDLQIGIQYF. The V call is TRBV12-5, the J call TRBJ2-4; D might be TRBD1 or TRBD2, each matching 5 bases. The CDR3 contains 14 residues. V was clipped by 5 bases and J by 10 bases, with 18 bases between them. Germline V gives CDR1 LGHNT, CDR2 FRNRAP.